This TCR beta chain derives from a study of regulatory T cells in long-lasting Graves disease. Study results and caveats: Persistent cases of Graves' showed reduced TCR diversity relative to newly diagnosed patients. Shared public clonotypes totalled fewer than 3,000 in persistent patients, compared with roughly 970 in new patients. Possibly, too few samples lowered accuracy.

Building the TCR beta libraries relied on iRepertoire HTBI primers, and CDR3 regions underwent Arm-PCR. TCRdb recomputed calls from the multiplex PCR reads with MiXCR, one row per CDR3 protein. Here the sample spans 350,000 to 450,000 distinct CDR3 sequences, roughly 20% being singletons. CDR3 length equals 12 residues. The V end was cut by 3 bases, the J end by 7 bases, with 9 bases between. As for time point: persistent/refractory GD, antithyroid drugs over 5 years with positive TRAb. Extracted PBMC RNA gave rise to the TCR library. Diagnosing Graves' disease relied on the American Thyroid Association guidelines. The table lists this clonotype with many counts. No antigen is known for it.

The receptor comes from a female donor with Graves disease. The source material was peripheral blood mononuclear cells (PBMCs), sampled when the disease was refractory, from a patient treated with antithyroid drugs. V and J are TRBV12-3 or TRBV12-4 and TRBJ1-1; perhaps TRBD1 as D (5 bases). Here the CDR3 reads CASSLVDNEAFF. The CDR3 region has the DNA TGTGCCAGCAGTTTGGTGGACAATGAAGCTTTCTTT.